The next 25 T cell receptor beta chains were all read from a single sample in a study of shared clonotypes between healthy human individuals. Assay used: immunoSEQ multiplex PCR; TCRdb lists only in-frame clones, some missing. Of 2,500,000 or so clones in the sample, about nine tenths are singletons; the top ten hold approximately 0.4%. The sample taken for sequencing was naive CD4+ T cells from PBMCs. Subset reported: CD45RA+ positively selected. The receptors derive from a man between 18 and 35 years old in good health. Some clones in this sample may be carry-over from other donors' samples.

The J gene is TRBJ2-2, the V gene TRBV13, with D perhaps matching TRBD1 (5 bases). The germline gives CDR1 PRHDT, CDR2 FYEKMQ (reference sequence). The CDR3 is 16 amino acids. The V and J ends lost 4 bases and 4 bases respectively, with 16 bases between them. The CDR3 reads CASSYGHRDPTGELFF. The DNA for the CDR3 is TGTGCCAGCAGCTACGGACACCGCGATCCCACCGGGGAGCTGTTTTTT. Using reference TRBV13 and TRBJ2-2 for the parts outside the CDR3, the full variable domain is AAGVIQSPRHLIKEKRETATLKCYPIPRHDTVYWYQQGPGQDPQFLISFYEKMQSDKGSIPDRFSAQQFSDYHSELNMSSLELGDSALYFCASSYGHRDPTGELFFGEGSRLTVL.

The chain joins TRBV4-3 to TRBJ1-2; D unclear. Per the germline V gene, CDR1 is LGHNA and CDR2 is YSLEER. Trimming removed 3 bases at V and 13 bases at J, with 15 bases between. The CDR3 extends over 12 amino acids. CDR3 sequence reads: CASSQSRTAVTF. In nucleotides, the CDR3 is TGCGCCAGCAGCCAGTCTCGGACCGCGGTCACCTTC.

The rearrangement uses TRBV28 and TRBJ1-3; 8 bases line up with TRBD1. The CDR3 totals 14 residues. V lost 3 bases and J lost 4; bases outside the gene matches: 2. Germline loops: CDR1 MDHEN, CDR2 SYDVKM. The CDR3 DNA reads as TGTGCCAGCAGTTTCAGGACAGGGGGAAACACCATATATTTT. Its protein product is CASSFRTGGNTIYF. Full variable domain (rest looked up from reference TRBV28 and TRBJ1-3): DVKVTQSSRYLVKRTGEKVFLECVQDMDHENMFWYRQDPGLGLRLIYFSYDVKMKEKGDIPEGYSVSREKKERFSLILESASTNQTSMYLCASSFRTGGNTIYFGEGSWLTVV.

This clone was observed a single time. Additional DNA sequences in this sample encode the identical CDR3. The gene calls are TRBV7-2 and TRBJ2-7, with D possibly TRBD2 on 7 matching bases. There are 13 residues in the CDR3. The germline CDR1 and CDR2 sequences are SGHTA and FQGNSA. V was clipped by 5 bases and J by 4 bases, with 12 bases between them. CDR3 nucleotides: TGTGCCAGCAGCCCTAGGGGGGGTTACGAGCAGTACTTC. Its translation is CASSPRGGYEQYF.

Details on this clone: Other DNA sequences of this sample code for an identical CDR3. This chain uses TRBV2 with TRBJ2-5, with D possibly being TRBD1 (5 bases). With 6 bases removed from V and 5 bases from J, the gap between germline ends came to 7 bases. The CDR3 consists of 11 residues. Germline V gene data show CDR1 as SNHLY and CDR2 as FYNNEI. CDR3 sequence: CASRTAETQYF. Written as DNA, the CDR3 is TGTGCCAGCAGGACAGCGGAGACCCAGTACTTC.

The J gene is TRBJ1-2, the V gene TRBV2; D unresolved. The germline V gene encodes CDR1 SNHLY and CDR2 FYNNEI. V shed 1 base and J shed 7 bases, with 7 bases lying between them. The CDR3 consists of 12 residues. The CDR3 spells CASSEGTLGYTF. CDR3 sequence (DNA): TGTGCCAGCAGTGAAGGTACCCTTGGCTACACCTTC.

This clone was seen only a few times. V is TRBV18 and J is TRBJ1-1; D is perhaps TRBD1 (5 bases). Trimming removed 5 bases from V and 8 bases from J, with 18 bases in between. The CDR3 contains 14 residues. The germline V gene has CDR1 KGHSH and CDR2 LQKENI. The DNA for the CDR3 is TGTGCCAGCTCAGAAGCTGGGGCCTATTTGGAAGCTTTCTTT. This sequence encodes CASSEAGAYLEAFF. Supplemented by reference TRBV18 and TRBJ1-1, the full variable domain reads NAGVMQNPRHLVRRRGQEARLRCSPMKGHSHVYWYRQLPEEGLKFMVYLQKENIIDESGMPKERFSAEFPKEGPSILRIQQVVRGDSAAYFCASSEAGAYLEAFFGQGTRLTVV.

This chain connects TRBV4-2 to TRBJ1-4; D ambiguous. Germline CDR1 is LGHNA and CDR2 is YNFKEQ. V shed 1 base and J shed 0 bases, with 3 bases lying between them. The CDR3 runs 14 residues. In DNA, the CDR3 is TGTGCCAGCAGCCAAGTTGCAACTAATGAAAAACTGTTTTTT. Translating it yields CASSQVATNEKLFF.

This rearrangement joins TRBV19 to TRBJ2-6; D is unclear. The CDR3 is 14 amino acids. Germline V gene data show CDR1 as LNHDA and CDR2 as SQIVND (reference sequence). The V gene lost 5 bases and the J gene lost 0 bases, with 5 bases spanning the gap. CDR3 residues: CASSLFSGANVLTF. The CDR3 bases are TGTGCCAGTAGTTTATTCTCTGGGGCCAACGTCCTGACTTTC.

V is TRBV5-1 and J is TRBJ1-4, with D perhaps matching TRBD1 (6 bases). The V end was cut by 0 bases, the J end by 7 bases, with 13 bases between. From germline, CDR1 is SGHRS and CDR2 YFSETQ. CDR3 size: 15 residues. CDR3 protein: CASSLVGGVGEKLFF. DNA of the CDR3: TGCGCCAGCAGCTTGGTCGGGGGCGTAGGTGAAAAACTGTTTTTT.

The gene calls are TRBV5-1 and TRBJ2-7; D might be TRBD1 (6 bases). The CDR3 is 14 amino acids. Trimming pared 4 bases from V and 4 bases from J, leaving 15 bases between. Germline CDR1 is SGHRS and CDR2 is YFSETQ. The CDR3: CASSPSGVGYEQYF. The CDR3 DNA follows: TGCGCCAGCAGCCCCTCAGGGGTAGGGTACGAGCAGTACTTC.

V usage is TRBV4-1 and J usage is TRBJ2-1; TRBD2 agrees at 7 bases. This CDR3 is 15 amino acids long. V shed 4 bases, J shed 3 bases, and the junction held 6 bases outside the gene matches. CDR1 is MGHRA, CDR2 YSYEKL, per germline. The CDR3 spells CASSPYGGGYNEQFF. The CDR3 nucleotides are TGCGCCAGCAGCCCCTATGGCGGGGGCTACAATGAGCAGTTCTTC.

The sample holds a few counts of this clone. This chain joins TRBV19 and TRBJ1-5; D is perhaps TRBD1 (5 bases). This CDR3 spans 12 amino acids. V lost 7 bases and J 7 bases, leaving 11 bases between the germline ends. Germline V gene lookup returns CDR1 LNHDA and CDR2 SQIVND (reference sequence). In DNA form, the CDR3 reads TGTGCCAGTAATGAGGGGTTCCAGCCCCAGCATTTT. Its protein product is CASNEGFQPQHF.

V gene TRBV4-2 combines with J gene TRBJ2-1, with 7 bases fitting TRBD2. The length of the CDR3 is 16 residues. J was trimmed by 2 bases and V by 0 bases; bases with no gene match: 4. The germline V gene has CDR1 LGHNA and CDR2 YNFKEQ. The CDR3 region has the DNA TGTGCCAGCAGCCAAGAAATGGGACTAACCTACAATGAGCAGTTCTTC. It is translated as CASSQEMGLTYNEQFF.

This clone came up once. The rearrangement joins TRBV5-8 to TRBJ1-3; 7 bases agree with TRBD1. Per the germline V gene, CDR1 is SGHTS and CDR2 is YDEGEE. The J segment lost 4 bases and the V segment lost 2 bases, leaving 6 bases of the junction unmatched. The CDR3 sequence is 15 residues long. CDR3 protein: CASSFRGGRGNTIYF. The CDR3 DNA reads TGTGCCAGCAGCTTCCGAGGGGGCCGAGGAAACACCATATATTTT.

This CDR3 reads CASSLSVPGPQETQYF. The CDR3 nucleotides are TGCGCCAGCAGCCTTTCGGTTCCAGGGCCCCAAGAGACCCAGTACTTC. The gene calls are TRBV5-1 and TRBJ2-5, with a tentative D call TRBD1 (5 bases). Trimming left V 4 bases short and J 1 base short, with 17 bases between. CDR3 length: 16 residues. The V gene's germline CDR1 is SGHRS and CDR2 YFSETQ.

This clone was recorded once. This rearrangement joins TRBV28 to TRBJ2-3; the match to TRBD1 covers 11 bases. The CDR3 contains 17 residues. The junction had 12 bases not matched to a gene; V was cut back by 5 bases and J by 5 bases. Germline CDR1 is MDHEN and CDR2 is SYDVKM. The CDR3 DNA is TGTGCCAGCAGTCCCTCCCTCGGACAGGGGGCGGAAGATACGCAGTATTTT. Amino acids: CASSPSLGQGAEDTQYF.

The rearrangement uses TRBV6-1 and TRBJ1-1; 8 positions match TRBD1. Germline CDR1 and CDR2: MNHNS and SASEGT. This CDR3 contains 15 residues. Unmatched junction bases numbered 4, after V lost 3 bases and J lost 1 base. CDR3 coding DNA: TGTGCCAGCAGTGATGCCGGGACAGGGAACACTGAAGCTTTCTTT. Translating it yields CASSDAGTGNTEAFF.

The gene calls are TRBV19 and TRBJ2-3, with TRBD2 as a possible D gene (6 bases). Germline V gives CDR1 LNHDA, CDR2 SQIVND (reference sequence). The CDR3 sequence is 17 residues long. V dropped 3 bases and J dropped 1 base, with 17 bases sitting between them. The CDR3 DNA reads TGTGCCAGTAGTATTGTATCTCGGGGGACGCGCACAGATACGCAGTATTTT. Residues: CASSIVSRGTRTDTQYF.

The chain recombines TRBV7-2 with TRBJ2-7; 11 bases fit TRBD2. Germline loops: CDR1 SGHTA, CDR2 FQGNSA. CDR3 length equals 14 residues. J lost 3 bases, V lost 5 bases, and 3 bases had no gene match. CDR3 in DNA: TGTGCCAGCAGCCGGACTAGCGGGCTCTACGAGCAGTACTTC. Amino acid sequence: CASSRTSGLYEQYF.

The gene calls are TRBV7-9 and TRBJ2-7; D is possibly TRBD1 (5 bases). Germline lookup yields CDR1 SEHNR and CDR2 FQNEAQ (reference sequence). CDR3 length equals 13 residues. Trimming pared 5 bases from V and 2 bases from J, leaving 10 bases between. The CDR3 DNA sequence: TGTGCCAGCAGCAAGACAGACGCCTACGAGCAGTACTTC. Its translation: CASSKTDAYEQYF.

The chain is built from TRBV18 and TRBJ2-2, with D perhaps assigned TRBD1 or TRBD2 (5 bases each). Per the germline V gene, CDR1 is KGHSH and CDR2 is LQKENI. The germline V and J ends were trimmed by 2 bases and 4 bases, with 14 bases remaining between them. The CDR3 extends over 16 amino acids. CDR3 DNA: TGTGCCAGCTCACCAGTCATTGGGGACCCCACCGGGGAGCTGTTTTTT. Protein sequence: CASSPVIGDPTGELFF. Filled out from reference TRBV18 and TRBJ2-2, the complete variable domain reads NAGVMQNPRHLVRRRGQEARLRCSPMKGHSHVYWYRQLPEEGLKFMVYLQKENIIDESGMPKERFSAEFPKEGPSILRIQQVVRGDSAAYFCASSPVIGDPTGELFFGEGSRLTVL.

The chain has TRBV10-3 and TRBJ2-2; 7 bases map to TRBD2. This CDR3 contains 16 residues. Germline V lookup: CDR1 ENHRY, CDR2 SYGVKD. V was pared by 6 bases and J by 2 bases, with 9 bases of the junction left unmatched. The CDR3 nucleotides are TGTGCCATCAGGCCCGGGGGGACTGGAAACACCGGGGAGCTGTTTTTT. Its translation is CAIRPGGTGNTGELFF.

V is TRBV5-1 and J is TRBJ2-3, with a tentative D call TRBD1 (6 bases). The CDR3 covers 16 residues. With 2 bases removed from V and 0 bases from J, the gap between germline ends came to 13 bases. The V gene's germline CDR1 is SGHRS and CDR2 YFSETQ. The CDR3 region is CASSFTGFPSTDTQYF. The CDR3, as DNA: TGCGCCAGCAGCTTCACAGGGTTCCCTAGCACAGATACGCAGTATTTT.

V gene TRBV7-8 combines with J gene TRBJ2-7; no clear D. This CDR3 region has 15 residues. Between the trimmed V and J ends, which lost 7 bases and 0 bases, there was a span of 16 bases. Germline values: CDR1 SGHVS, CDR2 FQNEAQ. This CDR3 reads CASTHRQDLSYEQYF. As DNA, the CDR3 is TGTGCCAGCACCCACCGCCAGGACCTCTCCTACGAGCAGTACTTC.